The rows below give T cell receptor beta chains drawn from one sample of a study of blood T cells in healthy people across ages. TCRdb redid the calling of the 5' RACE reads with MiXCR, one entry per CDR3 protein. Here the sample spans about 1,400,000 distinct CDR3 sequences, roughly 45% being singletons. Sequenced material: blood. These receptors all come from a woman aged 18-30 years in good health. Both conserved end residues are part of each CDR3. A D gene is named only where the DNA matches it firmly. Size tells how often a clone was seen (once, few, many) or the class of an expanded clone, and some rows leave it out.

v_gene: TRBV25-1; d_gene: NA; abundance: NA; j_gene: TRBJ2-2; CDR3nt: TGTGCCACCTCCCTAGGTGGTAGTAGCGGGGAGCTGTTTTTT; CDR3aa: CATSLGGSSGELFF
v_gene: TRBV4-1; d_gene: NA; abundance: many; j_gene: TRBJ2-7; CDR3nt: TGCGCCAGCAGCCAAGTAGGGACCCCTACCTACGAGCAGTACTTC; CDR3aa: CASSQVGTPTYEQYF
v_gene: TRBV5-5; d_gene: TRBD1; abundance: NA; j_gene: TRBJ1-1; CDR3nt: TGTGCCAGCAGCTCCCTTTGGACAGGGCTCCCAGTCACTGAAGCTTTCTTT; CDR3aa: CASSSLWTGLPVTEAFF
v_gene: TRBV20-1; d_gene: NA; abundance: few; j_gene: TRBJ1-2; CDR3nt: TGCAGTGCTAGAGATAGGGGAGCCTATGGCTACACCTTC; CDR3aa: CSARDRGAYGYTF
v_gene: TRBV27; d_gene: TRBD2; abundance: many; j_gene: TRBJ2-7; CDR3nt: TGTGCCAGCAGCTTAGGGACTAGCGGCTACGAGCAGTACTTC; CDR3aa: CASSLGTSGYEQYF
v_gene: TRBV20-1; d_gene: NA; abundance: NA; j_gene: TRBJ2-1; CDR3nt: TGCAGCCCCCTAAAGGATGAGCAGTTCTTC; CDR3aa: CSPLKDEQFF
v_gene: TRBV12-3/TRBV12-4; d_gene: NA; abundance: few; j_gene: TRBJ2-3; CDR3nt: TGTGCCAGCAGTTTAGAGGTTTTGGCTAGCTCGAACACAGATACGCAGTATTTT; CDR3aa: CASSLEVLASSNTDTQYF
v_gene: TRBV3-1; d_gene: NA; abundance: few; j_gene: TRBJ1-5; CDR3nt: TGTGCCAGCAGCCAAGAGAATCAGGGGAATAGTCAGCCCCAGCATTTT; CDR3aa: CASSQENQGNSQPQHF
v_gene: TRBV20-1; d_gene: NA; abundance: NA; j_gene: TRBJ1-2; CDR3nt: TGCAGTGCTAGAGCTAAGGACCGGGGGCCTAACTATGGCTACACCTTC; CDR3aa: CSARAKDRGPNYGYTF
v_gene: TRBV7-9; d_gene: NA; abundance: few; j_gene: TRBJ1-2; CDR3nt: TGTGCCAGCAGCTTAGCGCAGGGGATTGGGATAAGAAACTATGGCTACACCTTC; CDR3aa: CASSLAQGIGIRNYGYTF
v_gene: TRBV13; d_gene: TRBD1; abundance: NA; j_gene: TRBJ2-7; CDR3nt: TGTGCCAGCAGCCTCCCCCCGACAGGGGTAGGTGAGCAGTACTTC; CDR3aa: CASSLPPTGVGEQYF
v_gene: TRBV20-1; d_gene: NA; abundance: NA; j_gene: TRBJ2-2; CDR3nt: TGCAGTGCTAGAGAGGGCCCCCTGGAGCTGTTTTTT; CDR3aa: CSAREGPLELFF
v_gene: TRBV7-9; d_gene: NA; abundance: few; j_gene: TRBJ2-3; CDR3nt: TGTGCCAGCAGCCCCTGGGGAGTAGGCGATGACACAGATACGCAGTATTTT; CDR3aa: CASSPWGVGDDTDTQYF
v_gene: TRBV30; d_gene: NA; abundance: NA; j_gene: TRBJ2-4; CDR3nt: TGTGCCGGGAGTAACCTTAGGGAGCAGTACTTC; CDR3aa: CAGSNLREQYF
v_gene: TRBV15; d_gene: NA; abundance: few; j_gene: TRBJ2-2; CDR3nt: TGTGCCACCAGCAGAGAGATGAAGGATACCGGGGAGCTGTTTTTT; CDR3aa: CATSREMKDTGELFF
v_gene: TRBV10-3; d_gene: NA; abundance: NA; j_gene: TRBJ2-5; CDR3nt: TGTCCCATCAGTGAGGGGCCAACTACCCAAGAGACCCAGTACTTC; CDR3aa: CPISEGPTTQETQYF